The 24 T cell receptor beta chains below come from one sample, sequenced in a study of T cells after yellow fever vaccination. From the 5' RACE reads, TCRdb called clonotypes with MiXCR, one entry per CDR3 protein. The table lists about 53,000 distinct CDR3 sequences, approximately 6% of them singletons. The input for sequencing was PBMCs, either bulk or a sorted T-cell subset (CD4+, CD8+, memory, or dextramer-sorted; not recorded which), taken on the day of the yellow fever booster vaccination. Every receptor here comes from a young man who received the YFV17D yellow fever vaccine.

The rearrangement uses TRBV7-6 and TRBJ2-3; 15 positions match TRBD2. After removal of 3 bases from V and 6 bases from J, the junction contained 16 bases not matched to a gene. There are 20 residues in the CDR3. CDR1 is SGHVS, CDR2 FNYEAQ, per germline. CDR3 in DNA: TGTGCCAGCAGCTTCCCACGGCGGACTAGCGGGGGGGCCCCGTTGGATACGCAGTATTTT. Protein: CASSFPRRTSGGAPLDTQYF.

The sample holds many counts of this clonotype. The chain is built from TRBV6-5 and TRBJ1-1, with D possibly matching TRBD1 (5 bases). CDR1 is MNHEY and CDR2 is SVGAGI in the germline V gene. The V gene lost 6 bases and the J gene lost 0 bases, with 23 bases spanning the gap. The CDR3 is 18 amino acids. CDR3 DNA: TGTGCCAGCAGCCCAACAGGCGCCTATATTCCCATGAACACTGAAGCTTTCTTT. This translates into CASSPTGAYIPMNTEAFF.

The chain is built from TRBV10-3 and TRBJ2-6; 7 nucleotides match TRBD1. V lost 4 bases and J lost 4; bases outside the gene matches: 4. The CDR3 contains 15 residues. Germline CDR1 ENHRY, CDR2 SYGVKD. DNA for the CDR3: TGTGCCATCAGTGGACAGGGTATAGGGGCCAACGTCCTGACTTTC. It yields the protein CAISGQGIGANVLTF.

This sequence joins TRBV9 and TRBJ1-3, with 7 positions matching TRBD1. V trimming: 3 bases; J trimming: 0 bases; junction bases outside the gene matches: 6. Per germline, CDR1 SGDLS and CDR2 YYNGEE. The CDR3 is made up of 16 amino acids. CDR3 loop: CASSGGTASSGNTIYF. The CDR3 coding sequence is TGTGCCAGCAGCGGCGGGACAGCCAGCTCTGGAAACACCATATATTTT.

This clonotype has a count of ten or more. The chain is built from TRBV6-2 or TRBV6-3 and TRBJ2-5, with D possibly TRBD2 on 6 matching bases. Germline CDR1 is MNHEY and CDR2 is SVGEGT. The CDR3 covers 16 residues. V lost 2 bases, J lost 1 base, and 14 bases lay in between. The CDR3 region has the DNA TGTGCCAGCAGTTACAGTAGCTTCGGGAGCCAAGAGACCCAGTACTTC. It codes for CASSYSSFGSQETQYF.

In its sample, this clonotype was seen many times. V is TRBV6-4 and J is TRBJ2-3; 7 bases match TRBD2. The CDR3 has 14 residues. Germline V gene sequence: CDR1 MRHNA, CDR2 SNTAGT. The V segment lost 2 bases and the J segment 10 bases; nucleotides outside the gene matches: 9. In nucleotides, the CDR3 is TGTGCCAGCAGTGACGGTCTCCAGCGGGGATCGCAGTATTTT. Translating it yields CASSDGLQRGSQYF.

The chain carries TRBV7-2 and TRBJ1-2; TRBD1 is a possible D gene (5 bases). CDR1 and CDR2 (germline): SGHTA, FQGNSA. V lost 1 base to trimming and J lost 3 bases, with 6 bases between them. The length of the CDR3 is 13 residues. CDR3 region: CASSLGQYYGYTF. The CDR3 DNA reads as TGTGCCAGCAGCTTAGGACAGTACTATGGCTACACCTTC.

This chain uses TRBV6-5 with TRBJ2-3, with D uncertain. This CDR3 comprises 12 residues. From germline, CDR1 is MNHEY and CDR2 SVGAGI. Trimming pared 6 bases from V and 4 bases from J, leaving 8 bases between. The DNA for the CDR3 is TGTGCCAGCAGGGATAGGGCAGATACGCAGTATTTT. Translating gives CASRDRADTQYF.

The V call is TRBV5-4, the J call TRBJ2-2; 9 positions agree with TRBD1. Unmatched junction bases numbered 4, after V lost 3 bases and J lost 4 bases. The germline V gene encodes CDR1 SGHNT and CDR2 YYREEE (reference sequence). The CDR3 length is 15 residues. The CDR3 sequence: CASSWGQGGTGELFF. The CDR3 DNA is TGTGCCAGCAGCTGGGGACAGGGAGGCACCGGGGAGCTGTTTTTT. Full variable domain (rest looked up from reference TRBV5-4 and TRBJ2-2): ETGVTQSPTHLIKTRGQQVTLRCSSQSGHNTVSWYQQALGQGPQFIFQYYREEENGRGNFPPRFSGLQFPNYSSELNVNALELDDSALYLCASSWGQGGTGELFFGEGSRLTVL.

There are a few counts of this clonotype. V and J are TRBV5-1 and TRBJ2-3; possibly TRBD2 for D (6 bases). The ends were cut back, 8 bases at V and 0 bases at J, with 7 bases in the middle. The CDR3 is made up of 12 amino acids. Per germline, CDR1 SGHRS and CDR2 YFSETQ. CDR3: CASRGSTDTQYF. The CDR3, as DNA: TGCGCCAGTCGGGGGAGCACAGATACGCAGTATTTT.

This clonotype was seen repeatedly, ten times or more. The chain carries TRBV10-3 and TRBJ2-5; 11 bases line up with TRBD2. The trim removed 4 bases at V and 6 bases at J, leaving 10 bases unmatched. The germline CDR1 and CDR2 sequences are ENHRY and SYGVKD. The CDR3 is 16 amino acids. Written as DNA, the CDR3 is TGTGCCATCAGTGTTAGCGGGGGGGCCGACATAAAGACCCAGTACTTC. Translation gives CAISVSGGADIKTQYF.

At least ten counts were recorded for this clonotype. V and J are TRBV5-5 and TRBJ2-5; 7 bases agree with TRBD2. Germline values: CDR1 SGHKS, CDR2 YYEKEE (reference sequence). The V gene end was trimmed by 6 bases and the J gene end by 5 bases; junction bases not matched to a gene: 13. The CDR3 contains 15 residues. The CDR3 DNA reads TGTGCCAGCACAAGCCCGGAGGGTAGCGGGGAGACCCAGTACTTC. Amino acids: CASTSPEGSGETQYF.

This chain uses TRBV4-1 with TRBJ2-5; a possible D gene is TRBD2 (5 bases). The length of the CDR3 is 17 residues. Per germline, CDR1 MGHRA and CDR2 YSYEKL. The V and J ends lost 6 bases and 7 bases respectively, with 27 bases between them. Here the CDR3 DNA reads TGCGCCAGCAGACGAACCTCTATGGACTCCCTGTCGGGGACCCAGTACTTC. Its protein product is CASRRTSMDSLSGTQYF.

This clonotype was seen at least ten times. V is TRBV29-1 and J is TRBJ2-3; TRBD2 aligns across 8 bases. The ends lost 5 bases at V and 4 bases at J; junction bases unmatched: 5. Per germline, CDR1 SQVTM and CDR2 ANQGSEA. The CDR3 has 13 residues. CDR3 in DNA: TGCAGCGTTAACGGGGGGGCCTCAGATACGCAGTATTTT. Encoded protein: CSVNGGASDTQYF.

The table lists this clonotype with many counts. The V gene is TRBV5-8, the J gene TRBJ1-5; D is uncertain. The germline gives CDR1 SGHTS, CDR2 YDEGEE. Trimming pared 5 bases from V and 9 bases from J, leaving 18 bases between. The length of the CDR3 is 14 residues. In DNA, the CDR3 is TGTGCCAGCAGAGCAGTCTCCCCGGGTCGGCCCCAGCATTTT. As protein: CASRAVSPGRPQHF. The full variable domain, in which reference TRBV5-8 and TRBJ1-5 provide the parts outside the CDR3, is EAGVTQSPTHLIKTRGQQATLRCSPISGHTSVYWYQQALGLGLQFLLWYDEGEERNRGNFPPRFSGRQFPNYSSELNVNALELEDSALYLCASRAVSPGRPQHFGDGTRLSIL.

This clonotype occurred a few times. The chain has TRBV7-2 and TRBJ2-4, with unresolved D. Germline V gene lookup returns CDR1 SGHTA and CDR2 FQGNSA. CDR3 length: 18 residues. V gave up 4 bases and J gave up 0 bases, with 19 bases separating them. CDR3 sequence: CASSSPSLGGSAKNIQYF. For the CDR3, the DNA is TGTGCCAGCAGCTCCCCCTCGTTGGGTGGGTCAGCCAAAAACATTCAGTACTTC.

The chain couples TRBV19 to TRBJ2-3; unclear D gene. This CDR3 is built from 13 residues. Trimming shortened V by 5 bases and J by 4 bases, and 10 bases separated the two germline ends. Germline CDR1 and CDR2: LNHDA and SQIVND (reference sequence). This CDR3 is CASSPAGPDTQYF. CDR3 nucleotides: TGTGCCAGTAGTCCGGCTGGCCCAGATACGCAGTATTTT.

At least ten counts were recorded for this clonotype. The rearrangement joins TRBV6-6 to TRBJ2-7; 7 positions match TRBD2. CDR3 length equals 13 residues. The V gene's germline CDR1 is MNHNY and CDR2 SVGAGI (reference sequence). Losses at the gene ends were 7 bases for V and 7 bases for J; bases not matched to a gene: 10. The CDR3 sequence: CASNVKQAGEQYF. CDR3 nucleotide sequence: TGTGCCAGCAACGTAAAACAAGCGGGAGAGCAGTACTTC.

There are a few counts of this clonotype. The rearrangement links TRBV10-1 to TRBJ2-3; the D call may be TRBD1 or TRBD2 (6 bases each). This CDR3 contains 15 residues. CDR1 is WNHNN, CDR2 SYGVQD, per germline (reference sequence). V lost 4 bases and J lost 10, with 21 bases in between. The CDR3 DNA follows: TGCGCCAGCAGTGCGGACGGGGACGGGGGCGCAGCGCAGTATTTT. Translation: CASSADGDGGAAQYF.

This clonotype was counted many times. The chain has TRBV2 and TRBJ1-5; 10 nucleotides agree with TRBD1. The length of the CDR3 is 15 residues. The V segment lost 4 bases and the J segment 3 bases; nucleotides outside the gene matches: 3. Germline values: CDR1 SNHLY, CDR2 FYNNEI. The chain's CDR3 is CASSGQGAHNQPQHF. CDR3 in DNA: TGTGCCAGCAGTGGACAGGGGGCACACAATCAGCCCCAGCATTTT.

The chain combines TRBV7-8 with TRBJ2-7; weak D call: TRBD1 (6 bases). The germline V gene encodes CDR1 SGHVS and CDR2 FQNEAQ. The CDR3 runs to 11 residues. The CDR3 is CASSPRESGDV. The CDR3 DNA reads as TGTGCCAGCAGCCCCCGAGAGTCAGGGGACGTC.

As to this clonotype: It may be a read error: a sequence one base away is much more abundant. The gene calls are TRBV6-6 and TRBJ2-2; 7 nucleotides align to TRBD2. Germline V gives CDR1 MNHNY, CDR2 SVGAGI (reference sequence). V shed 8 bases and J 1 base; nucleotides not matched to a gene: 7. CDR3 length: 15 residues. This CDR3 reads CASGSERGNTGELFF. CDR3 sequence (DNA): TGTGCCAGCGGTTCTGAGCGGGGGAACACCGGGGAGCTGTTTTTT.

CDR3 sequence reads: CASATGGSGANVLTF. The DNA of the CDR3 is TGTGCCAGTGCTACAGGGGGCTCTGGGGCCAACGTCCTGACTTTC. The chain employs TRBV19 and TRBJ2-6, with 8 bases identical to TRBD1. J lost 0 bases, V lost 8 bases, and 3 bases had no gene match. Germline CDR1 LNHDA, CDR2 SQIVND (reference sequence). CDR3 size: 15 residues.

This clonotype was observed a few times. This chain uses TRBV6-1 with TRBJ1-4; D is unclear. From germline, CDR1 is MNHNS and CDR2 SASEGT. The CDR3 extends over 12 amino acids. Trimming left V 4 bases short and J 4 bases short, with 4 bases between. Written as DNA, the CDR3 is TGTGCCAGCAGTGTCAGTAATGAAAAACTGTTTTTT. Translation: CASSVSNEKLFF.